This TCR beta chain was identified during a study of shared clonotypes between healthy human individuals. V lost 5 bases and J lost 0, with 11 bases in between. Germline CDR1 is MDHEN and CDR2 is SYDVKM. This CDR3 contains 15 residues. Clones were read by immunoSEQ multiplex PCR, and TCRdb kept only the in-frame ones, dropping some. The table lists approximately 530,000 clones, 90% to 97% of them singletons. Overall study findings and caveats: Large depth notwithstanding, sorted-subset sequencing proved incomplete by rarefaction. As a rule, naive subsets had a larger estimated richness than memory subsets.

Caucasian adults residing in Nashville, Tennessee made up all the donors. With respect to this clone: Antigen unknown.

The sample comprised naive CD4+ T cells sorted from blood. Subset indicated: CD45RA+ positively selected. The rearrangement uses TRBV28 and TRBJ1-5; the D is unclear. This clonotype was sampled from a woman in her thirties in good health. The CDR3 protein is CASSPPLHSNQPQHF. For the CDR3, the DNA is TGTGCCAGCAGTCCGCCCCTACATAGCAATCAGCCCCAGCATTTT.